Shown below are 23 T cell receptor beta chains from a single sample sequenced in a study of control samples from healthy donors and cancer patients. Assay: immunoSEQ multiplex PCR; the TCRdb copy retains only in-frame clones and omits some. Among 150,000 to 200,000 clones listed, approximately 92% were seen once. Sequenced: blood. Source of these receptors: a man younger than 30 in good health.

This chain's CDR3 is CASSLAGAEEKLFF. The CDR3 DNA reads TGCGCCAGCAGCTTGGCAGGGGCGGAGGAAAAACTGTTTTTT. The chain joins TRBV5-1 to TRBJ1-4; weak D call: TRBD1 (6 bases). This CDR3 spans 14 amino acids. The V gene's germline CDR1 is SGHRS and CDR2 YFSETQ. Deletions cut 0 bases from V and 8 bases from J, with 11 bases between.

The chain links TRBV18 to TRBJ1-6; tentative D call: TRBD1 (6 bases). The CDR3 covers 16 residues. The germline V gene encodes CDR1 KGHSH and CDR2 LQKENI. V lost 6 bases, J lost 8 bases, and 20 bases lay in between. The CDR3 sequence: CASSLQGGSNHSPLHF. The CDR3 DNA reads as TGTGCCAGCTCGCTCCAAGGGGGTTCCAATCATTCACCCCTCCACTTT.

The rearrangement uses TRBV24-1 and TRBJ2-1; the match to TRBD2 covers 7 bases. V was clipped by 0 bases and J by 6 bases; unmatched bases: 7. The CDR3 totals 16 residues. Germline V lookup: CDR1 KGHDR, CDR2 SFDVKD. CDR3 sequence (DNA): TGTGCCACCAGTGATTTGGGCCTAGCGGAAATCAATGAGCAGTTCTTC. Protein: CATSDLGLAEINEQFF.

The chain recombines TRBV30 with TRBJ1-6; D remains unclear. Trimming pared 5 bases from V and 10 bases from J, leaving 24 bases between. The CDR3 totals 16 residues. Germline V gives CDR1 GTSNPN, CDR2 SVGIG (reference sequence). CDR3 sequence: CAWDLLVGLTKSPLHF. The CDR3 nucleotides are TGTGCCTGGGATCTCCTGGTCGGCCTCACTAAGTCACCCCTCCACTTT.

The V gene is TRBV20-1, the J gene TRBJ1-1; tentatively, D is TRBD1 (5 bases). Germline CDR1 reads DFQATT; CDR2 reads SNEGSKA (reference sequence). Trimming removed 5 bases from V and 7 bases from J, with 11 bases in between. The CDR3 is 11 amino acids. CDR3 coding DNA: TGCAGTGCTGAGGGGCATAATGAAGCTTTCTTT. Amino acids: CSAEGHNEAFF.

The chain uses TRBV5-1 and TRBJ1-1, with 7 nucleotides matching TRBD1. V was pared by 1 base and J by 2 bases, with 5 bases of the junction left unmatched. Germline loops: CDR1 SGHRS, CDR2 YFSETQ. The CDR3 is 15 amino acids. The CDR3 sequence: CASSLYDRDNTEAFF. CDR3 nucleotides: TGCGCCAGCAGCTTGTATGACAGGGATAACACTGAAGCTTTCTTT.

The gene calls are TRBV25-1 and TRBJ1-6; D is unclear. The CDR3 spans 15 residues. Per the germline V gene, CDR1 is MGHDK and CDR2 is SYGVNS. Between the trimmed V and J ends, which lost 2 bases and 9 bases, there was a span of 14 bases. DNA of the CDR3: TGTGCCAGCAGTGAAGAGATAGGGATAACTTCACCCCTCCACTTT. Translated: CASSEEIGITSPLHF. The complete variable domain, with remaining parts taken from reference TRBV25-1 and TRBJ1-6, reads EADIYQTPRYLVIGTGKKITLECSQTMGHDKMYWYQQDPGMELHLIHYSYGVNSTEKGDLSSESTVSRIRTEHFPLTLESARPSHTSQYLCASSEEIGITSPLHFGNGTRLTVT.

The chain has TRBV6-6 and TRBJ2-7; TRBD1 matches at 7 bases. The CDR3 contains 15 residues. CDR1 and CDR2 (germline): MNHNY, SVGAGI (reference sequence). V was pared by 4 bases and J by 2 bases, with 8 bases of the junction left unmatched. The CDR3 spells CASSSTGTETYEQYF. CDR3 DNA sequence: TGTGCCAGCAGTTCGACCGGGACAGAAACCTACGAGCAGTACTTC.

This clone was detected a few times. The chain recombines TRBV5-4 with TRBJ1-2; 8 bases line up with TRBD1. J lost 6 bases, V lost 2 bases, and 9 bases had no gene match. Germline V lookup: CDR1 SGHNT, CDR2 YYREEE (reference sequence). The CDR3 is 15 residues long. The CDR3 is CASSFPRAGGDGYTF. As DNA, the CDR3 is TGTGCCAGCAGCTTCCCCAGGGCAGGGGGCGATGGCTACACCTTC.

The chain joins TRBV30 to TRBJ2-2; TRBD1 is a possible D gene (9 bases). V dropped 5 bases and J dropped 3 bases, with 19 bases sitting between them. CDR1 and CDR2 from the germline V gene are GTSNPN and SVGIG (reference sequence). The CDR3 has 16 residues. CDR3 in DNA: TGTGCCTGGCCCGGGGGGGGACAGGGTGACACCGGGGAGCTGTTTTTT. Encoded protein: CAWPGGGQGDTGELFF.

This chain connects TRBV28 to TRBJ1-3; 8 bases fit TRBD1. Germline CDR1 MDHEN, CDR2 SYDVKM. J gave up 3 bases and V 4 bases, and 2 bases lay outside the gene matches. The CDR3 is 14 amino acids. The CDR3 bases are TGTGCCAGCAGTTCAGGGGGCAGTGGAAACACCATATATTTT. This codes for CASSSGGSGNTIYF. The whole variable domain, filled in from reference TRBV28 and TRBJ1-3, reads DVKVTQSSRYLVKRTGEKVFLECVQDMDHENMFWYRQDPGLGLRLIYFSYDVKMKEKGDIPEGYSVSREKKERFSLILESASTNQTSMYLCASSSGGSGNTIYFGEGSWLTVV.

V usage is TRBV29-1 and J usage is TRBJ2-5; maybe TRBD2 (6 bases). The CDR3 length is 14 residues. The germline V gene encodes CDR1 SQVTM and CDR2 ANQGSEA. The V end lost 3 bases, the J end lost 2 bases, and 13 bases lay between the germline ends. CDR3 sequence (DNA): TGCAGCGTTGACCCCGGGAGAGGACAAGAGACCCAGTACTTC. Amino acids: CSVDPGRGQETQYF.

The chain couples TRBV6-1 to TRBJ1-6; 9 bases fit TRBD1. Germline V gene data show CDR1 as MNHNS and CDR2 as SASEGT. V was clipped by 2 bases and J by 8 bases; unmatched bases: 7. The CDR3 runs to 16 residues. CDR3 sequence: CASSESLRDRDSPLHF. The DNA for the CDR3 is TGTGCCAGCAGTGAAAGCCTACGGGACAGGGATTCACCCCTCCACTTT.

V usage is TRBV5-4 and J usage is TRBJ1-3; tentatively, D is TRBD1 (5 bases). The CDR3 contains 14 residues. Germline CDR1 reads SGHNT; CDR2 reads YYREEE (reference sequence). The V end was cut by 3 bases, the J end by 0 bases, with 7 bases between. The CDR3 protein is CASSSGGSGNTIYF. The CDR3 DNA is TGTGCCAGCAGCTCCGGGGGCTCTGGAAACACCATATATTTT.

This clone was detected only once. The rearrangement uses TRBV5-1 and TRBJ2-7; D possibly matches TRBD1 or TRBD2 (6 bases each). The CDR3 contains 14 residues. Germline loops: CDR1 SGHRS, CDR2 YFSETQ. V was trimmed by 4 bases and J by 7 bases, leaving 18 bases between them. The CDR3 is CASSPMEGVREQYF. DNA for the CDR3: TGCGCCAGCAGCCCAATGGAGGGGGTGAGGGAGCAGTACTTC. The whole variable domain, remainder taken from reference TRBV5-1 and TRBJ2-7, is KAGVTQTPRYLIKTRGQQVTLSCSPISGHRSVSWYQQTPGQGLQFLFEYFSETQRNKGNFPGRFSGRQFSNSRSEMNVSTLELGDSALYLCASSPMEGVREQYFGPGTRLTVT.

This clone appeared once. Written as DNA, the CDR3 is TGTGCCAGCTCACAGACAAGGAACTCGAACACCGGGGAGCTGTTTTTT. It codes for CASSQTRNSNTGELFF. The chain recombines TRBV18 with TRBJ2-2; D unresolved. The CDR3 covers 16 residues. Trimming removed 4 bases from V and 0 bases from J, with 12 bases in between. The germline V gene has CDR1 KGHSH and CDR2 LQKENI.

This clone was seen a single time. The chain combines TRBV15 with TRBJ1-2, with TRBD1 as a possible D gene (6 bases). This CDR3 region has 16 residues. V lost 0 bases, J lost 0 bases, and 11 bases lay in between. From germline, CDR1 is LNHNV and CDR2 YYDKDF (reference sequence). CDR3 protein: CATSRDNRATNYGYTF. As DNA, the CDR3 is TGTGCCACCAGCAGAGATAACAGGGCAACTAACTATGGCTACACCTTC.

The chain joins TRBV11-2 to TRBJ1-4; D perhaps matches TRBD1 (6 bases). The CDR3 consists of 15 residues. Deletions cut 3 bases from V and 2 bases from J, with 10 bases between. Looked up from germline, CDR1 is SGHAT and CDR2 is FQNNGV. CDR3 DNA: TGTGCCAGCAGCTTCACAGGGTCGACTAATGAAAAACTGTTTTTT. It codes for CASSFTGSTNEKLFF.

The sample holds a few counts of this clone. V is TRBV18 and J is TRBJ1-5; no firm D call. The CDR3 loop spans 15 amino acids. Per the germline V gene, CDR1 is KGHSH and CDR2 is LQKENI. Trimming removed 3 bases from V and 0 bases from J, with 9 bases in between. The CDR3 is CASSPSGYSNQPQHF. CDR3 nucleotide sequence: TGTGCCAGCTCACCCTCCGGCTATAGCAATCAGCCCCAGCATTTT.

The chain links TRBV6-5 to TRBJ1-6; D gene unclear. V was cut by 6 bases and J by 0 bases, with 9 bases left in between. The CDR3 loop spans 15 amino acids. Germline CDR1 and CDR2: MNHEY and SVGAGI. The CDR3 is CASRTTFSYNSPLHF. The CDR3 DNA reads TGTGCCAGCAGAACTACCTTCTCCTATAATTCACCCCTCCACTTT.

The CDR3 spells CASSPTGSGYGYTF. CDR3 nucleotides: TGTGCCAGCAGCCCTACGGGTTCAGGCTATGGCTACACCTTC. V is TRBV7-2 and J is TRBJ1-2, with unresolved D. The germline V gene has CDR1 SGHTA and CDR2 FQGNSA. This CDR3 is 14 amino acids long. V was trimmed by 5 bases and J by 4 bases, leaving 14 bases between them.

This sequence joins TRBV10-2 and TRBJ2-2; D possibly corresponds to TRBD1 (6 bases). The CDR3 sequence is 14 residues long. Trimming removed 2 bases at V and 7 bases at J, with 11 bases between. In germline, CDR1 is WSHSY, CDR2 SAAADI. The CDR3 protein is CASSERRTDGELFF. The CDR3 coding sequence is TGCGCCAGCAGTGAGAGGCGGACAGACGGGGAGCTGTTTTTT.

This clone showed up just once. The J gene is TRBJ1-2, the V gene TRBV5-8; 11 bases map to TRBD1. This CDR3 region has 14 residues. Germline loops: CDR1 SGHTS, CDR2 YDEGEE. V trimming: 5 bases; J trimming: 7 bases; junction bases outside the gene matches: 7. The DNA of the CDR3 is TGTGCCAGCAGGAATACCGGGACAGGGGGTGGCTACACCTTC. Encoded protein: CASRNTGTGGGYTF. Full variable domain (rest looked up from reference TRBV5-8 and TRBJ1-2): EAGVTQSPTHLIKTRGQQATLRCSPISGHTSVYWYQQALGLGLQFLLWYDEGEERNRGNFPPRFSGRQFPNYSSELNVNALELEDSALYLCASRNTGTGGGYTFGSGTRLTVV.